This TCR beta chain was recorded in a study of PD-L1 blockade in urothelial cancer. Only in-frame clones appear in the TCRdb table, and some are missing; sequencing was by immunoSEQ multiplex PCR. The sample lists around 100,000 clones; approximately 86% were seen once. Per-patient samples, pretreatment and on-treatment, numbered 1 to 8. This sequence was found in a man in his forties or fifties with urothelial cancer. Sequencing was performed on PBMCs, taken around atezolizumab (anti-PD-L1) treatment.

CDR3 residues: CAWSVSGALNTEAFF. CDR3 nucleotide sequence: TGTGCCTGGAGTGTATCTGGGGCGTTGAACACTGAAGCTTTCTTT. The chain is built from TRBV30 and TRBJ1-1; D is perhaps TRBD1 (5 bases). This CDR3 comprises 15 residues. V shed 0 bases and J shed 0 bases, with 11 bases lying between them. The germline gives CDR1 GTSNPN, CDR2 SVGIG (reference sequence).